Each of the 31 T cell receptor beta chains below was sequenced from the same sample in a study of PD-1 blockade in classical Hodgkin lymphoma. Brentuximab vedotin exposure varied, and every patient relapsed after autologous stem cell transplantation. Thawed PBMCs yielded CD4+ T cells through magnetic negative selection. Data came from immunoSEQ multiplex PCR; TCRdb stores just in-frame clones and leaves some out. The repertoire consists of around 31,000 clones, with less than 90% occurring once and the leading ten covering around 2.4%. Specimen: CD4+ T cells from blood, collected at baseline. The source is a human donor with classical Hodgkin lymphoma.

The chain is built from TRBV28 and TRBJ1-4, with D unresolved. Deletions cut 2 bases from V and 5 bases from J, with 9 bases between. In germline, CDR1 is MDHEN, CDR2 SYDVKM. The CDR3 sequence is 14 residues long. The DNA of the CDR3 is TGTGCCAGCAGTTTAGGAGGTACAAATGAAAAACTGTTTTTT. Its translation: CASSLGGTNEKLFF.

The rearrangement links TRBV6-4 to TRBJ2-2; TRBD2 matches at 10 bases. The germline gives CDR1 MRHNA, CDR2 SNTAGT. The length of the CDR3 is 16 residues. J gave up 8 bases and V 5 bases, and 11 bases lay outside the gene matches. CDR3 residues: CASSKSGRAVVGELFF. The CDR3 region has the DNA TGTGCCAGCAGTAAAAGCGGGAGGGCTGTGGTTGGGGAGCTGTTTTTT.

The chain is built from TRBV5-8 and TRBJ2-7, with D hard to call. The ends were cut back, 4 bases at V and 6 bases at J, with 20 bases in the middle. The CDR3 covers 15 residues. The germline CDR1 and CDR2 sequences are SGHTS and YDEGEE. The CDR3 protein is CASSIRKNSPREQYF. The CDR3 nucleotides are TGTGCCAGCAGCATACGGAAAAATTCCCCCCGCGAGCAGTACTTC.

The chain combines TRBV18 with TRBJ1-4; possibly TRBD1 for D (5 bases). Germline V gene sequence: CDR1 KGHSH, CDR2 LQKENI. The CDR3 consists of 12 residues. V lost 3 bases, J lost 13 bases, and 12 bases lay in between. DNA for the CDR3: TGTGCCAGCTCACCCGGGGCCGGGAGACTGTTTTTT. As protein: CASSPGAGRLFF.

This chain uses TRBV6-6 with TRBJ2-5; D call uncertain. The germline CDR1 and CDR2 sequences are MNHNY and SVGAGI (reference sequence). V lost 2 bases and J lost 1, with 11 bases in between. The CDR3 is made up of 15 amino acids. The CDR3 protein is CASSYKGKLQETQYF. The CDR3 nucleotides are TGTGCCAGCAGTTACAAAGGCAAACTCCAAGAGACCCAGTACTTC.

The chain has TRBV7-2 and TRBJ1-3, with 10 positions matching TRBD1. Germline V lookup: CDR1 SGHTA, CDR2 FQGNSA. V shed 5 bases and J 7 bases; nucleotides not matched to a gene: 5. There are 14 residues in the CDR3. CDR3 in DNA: TGTGCCAGCAGCACTAGGACAGGGGGGAACACCATATATTTT. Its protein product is CASSTRTGGNTIYF.

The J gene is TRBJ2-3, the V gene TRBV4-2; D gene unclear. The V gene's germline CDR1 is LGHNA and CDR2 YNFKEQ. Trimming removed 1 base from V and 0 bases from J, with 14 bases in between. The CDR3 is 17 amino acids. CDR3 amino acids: CASSQVNMGFSTDTQYF. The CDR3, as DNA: TGTGCCAGCAGCCAAGTTAATATGGGTTTTAGCACAGATACGCAGTATTTT.

The CDR3 bases are TGTGCCAGTAGTATAAGGGGGGAGCTGTTTTTT. Its protein is CASSIRGELFF. The V gene is TRBV19, the J gene TRBJ2-2; D is unresolved. Trimming took 2 bases from V and 8 from J, leaving 3 bases between them. The germline V gene has CDR1 LNHDA and CDR2 SQIVND (reference sequence). The CDR3 contains 11 residues.

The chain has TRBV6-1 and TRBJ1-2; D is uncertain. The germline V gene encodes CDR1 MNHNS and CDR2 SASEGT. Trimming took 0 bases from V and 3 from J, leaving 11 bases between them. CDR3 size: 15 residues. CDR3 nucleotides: TGTGCCAGCAGTGAAGCCGGGATGCCTTACTATGGCTACACCTTC. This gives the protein CASSEAGMPYYGYTF.

The CDR3 loop reads CASSEVSTGLPYGYTF. As DNA, the CDR3 is TGTGCCAGCAGTGAAGTCTCGACAGGCTTGCCCTATGGCTACACCTTC. The chain uses TRBV6-1 and TRBJ1-2; a possible D gene is TRBD1 (6 bases). CDR1 MNHNS and CDR2 SASEGT come from the germline V gene. Trimming shortened V by 1 base and J by 4 bases, and 16 bases separated the two germline ends. This CDR3 has 16 residues.

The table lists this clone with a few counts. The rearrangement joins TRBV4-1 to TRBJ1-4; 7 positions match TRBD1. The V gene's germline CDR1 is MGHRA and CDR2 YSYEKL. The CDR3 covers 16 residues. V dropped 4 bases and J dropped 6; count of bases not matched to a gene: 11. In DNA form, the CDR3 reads TGCGCCAGCAGCCCTAATACAGGGGAAAGGCATGAAAAACTGTTTTTT. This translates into CASSPNTGERHEKLFF.

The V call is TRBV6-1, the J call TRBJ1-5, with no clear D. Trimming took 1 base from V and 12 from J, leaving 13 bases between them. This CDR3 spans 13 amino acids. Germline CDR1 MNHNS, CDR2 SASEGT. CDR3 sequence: CASSEGGVPRQHF. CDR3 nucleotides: TGTGCCAGCAGTGAAGGCGGGGTTCCCCGCCAGCATTTT.

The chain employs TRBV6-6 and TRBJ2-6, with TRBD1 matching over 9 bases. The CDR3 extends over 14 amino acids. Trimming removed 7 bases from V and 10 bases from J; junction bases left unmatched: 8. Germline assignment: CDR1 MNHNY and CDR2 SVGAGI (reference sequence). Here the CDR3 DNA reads TGTGCCAGCATTGAATCCGGGACAGGGAACGTCCTGACTTTC. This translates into CASIESGTGNVLTF.

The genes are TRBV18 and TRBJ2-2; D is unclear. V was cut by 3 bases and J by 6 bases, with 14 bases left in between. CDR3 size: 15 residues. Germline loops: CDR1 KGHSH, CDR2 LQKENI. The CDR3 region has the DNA TGTGCCAGCTCACCCCCCGTGGGTGGGGCCGGGGAGCTGTTTTTT. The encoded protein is CASSPPVGGAGELFF. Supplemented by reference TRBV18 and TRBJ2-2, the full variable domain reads NAGVMQNPRHLVRRRGQEARLRCSPMKGHSHVYWYRQLPEEGLKFMVYLQKENIIDESGMPKERFSAEFPKEGPSILRIQQVVRGDSAAYFCASSPPVGGAGELFFGEGSRLTVL.

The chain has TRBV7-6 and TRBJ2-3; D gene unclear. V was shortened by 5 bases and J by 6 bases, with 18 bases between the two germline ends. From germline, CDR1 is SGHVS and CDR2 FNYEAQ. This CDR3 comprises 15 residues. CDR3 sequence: CASSPRGYGEDTQYF. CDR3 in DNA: TGTGCCAGCAGCCCTAGAGGCTACGGCGAGGATACGCAGTATTTT.

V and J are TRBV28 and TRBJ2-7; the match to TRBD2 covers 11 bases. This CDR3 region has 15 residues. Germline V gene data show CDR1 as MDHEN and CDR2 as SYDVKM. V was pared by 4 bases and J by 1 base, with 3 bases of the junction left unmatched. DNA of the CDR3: TGTGCCAGCAGTTCCACTAGCGGGGGATCCTACGAGCAGTACTTC. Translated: CASSSTSGGSYEQYF.

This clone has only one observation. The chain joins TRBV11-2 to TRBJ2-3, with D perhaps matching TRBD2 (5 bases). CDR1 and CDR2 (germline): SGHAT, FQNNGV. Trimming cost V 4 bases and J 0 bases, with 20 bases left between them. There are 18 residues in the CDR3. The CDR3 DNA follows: TGTGCCAGCAGCTCTAACCTGATAAGCGGAGGTAGCACAGATACGCAGTATTTT. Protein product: CASSSNLISGGSTDTQYF.

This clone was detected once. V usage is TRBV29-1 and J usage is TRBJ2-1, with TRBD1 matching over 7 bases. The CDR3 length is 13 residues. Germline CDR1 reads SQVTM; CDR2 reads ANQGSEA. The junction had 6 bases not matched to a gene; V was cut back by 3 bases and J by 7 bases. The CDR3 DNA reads TGCAGCGTTGAGAGGGACAGACGAAATGAGCAGTTCTTC. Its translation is CSVERDRRNEQFF.

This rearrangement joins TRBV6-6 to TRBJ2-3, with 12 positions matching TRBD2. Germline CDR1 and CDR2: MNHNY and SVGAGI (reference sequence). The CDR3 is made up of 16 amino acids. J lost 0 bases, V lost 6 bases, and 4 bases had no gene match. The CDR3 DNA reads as TGTGCCAGCAGCCGCGGACTAGCGGGGAGCACAGATACGCAGTATTTT. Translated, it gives CASSRGLAGSTDTQYF.

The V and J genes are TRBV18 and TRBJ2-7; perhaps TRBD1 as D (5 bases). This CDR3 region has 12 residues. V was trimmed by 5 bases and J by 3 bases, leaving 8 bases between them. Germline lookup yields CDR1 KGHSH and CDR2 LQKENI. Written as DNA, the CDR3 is TGTGCCAGCTCAAAACAGGACTACGAGCAGTACTTC. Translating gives CASSKQDYEQYF.

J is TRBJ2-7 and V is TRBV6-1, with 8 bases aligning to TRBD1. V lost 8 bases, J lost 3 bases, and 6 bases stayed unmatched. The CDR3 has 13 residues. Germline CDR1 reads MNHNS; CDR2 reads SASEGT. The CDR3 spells CASYGQGGYEQYF. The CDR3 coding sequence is TGTGCCAGCTATGGACAGGGAGGCTACGAGCAGTACTTC.

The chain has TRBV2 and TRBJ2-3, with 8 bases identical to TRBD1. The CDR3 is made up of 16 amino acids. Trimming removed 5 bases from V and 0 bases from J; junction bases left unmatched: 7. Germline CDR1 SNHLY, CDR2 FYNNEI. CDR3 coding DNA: TGTGCCAGCAGTCTCGTGGGACAGGAAAGCACAGATACGCAGTATTTT. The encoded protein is CASSLVGQESTDTQYF.

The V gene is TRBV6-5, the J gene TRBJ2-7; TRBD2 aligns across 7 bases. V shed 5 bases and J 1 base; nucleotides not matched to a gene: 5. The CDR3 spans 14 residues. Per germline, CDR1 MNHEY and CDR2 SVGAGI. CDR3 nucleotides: TGTGCCAGCAGTATGGCGGGAGCGTCCTACGAGCAGTACTTC. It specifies CASSMAGASYEQYF.

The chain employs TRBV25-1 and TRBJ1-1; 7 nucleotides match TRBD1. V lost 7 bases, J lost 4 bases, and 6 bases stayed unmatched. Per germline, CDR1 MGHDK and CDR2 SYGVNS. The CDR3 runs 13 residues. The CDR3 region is CASKGAGITEAFF. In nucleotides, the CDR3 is TGTGCCAGCAAGGGGGCAGGTATCACTGAAGCTTTCTTT.

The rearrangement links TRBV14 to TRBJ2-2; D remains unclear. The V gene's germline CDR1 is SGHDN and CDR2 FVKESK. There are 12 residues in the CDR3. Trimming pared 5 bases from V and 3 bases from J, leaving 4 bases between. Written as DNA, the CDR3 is TGTGCCAGCAGCAGGCACACCGGGGAGCTGTTTTTT. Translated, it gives CASSRHTGELFF.

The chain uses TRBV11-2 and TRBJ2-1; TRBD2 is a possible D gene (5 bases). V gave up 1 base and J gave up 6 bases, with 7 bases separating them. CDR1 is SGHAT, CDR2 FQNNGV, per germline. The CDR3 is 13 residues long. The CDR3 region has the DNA TGTGCCAGCAGCTTAGGTAGCGCCAATGAGCAGTTCTTC. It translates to CASSLGSANEQFF.

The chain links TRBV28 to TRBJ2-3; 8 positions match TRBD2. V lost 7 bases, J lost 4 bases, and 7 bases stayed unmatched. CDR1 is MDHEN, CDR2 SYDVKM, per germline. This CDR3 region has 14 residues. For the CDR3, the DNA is TGTGCCAGCACCCTGAGCGGGAGCTCAGATACGCAGTATTTT. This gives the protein CASTLSGSSDTQYF.

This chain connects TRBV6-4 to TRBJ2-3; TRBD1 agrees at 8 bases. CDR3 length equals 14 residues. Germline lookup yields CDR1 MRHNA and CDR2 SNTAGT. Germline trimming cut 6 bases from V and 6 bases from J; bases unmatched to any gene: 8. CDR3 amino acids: CASSRDRSIDTQYF. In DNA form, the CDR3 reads TGTGCCAGCAGCCGGGACAGGTCCATTGATACGCAGTATTTT.

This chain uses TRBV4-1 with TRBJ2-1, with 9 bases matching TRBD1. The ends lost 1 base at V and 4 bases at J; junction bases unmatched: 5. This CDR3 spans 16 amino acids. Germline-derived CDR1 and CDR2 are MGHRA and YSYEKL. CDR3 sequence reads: CASSQVRDRVYNEQFF. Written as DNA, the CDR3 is TGCGCCAGCAGCCAAGTTAGGGACAGGGTTTACAATGAGCAGTTCTTC.

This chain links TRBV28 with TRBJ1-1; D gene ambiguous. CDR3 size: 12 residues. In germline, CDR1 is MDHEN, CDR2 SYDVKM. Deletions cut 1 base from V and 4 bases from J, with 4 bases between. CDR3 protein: CASSLSFTEAFF. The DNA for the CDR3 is TGTGCCAGCAGTTTATCGTTCACTGAAGCTTTCTTT.

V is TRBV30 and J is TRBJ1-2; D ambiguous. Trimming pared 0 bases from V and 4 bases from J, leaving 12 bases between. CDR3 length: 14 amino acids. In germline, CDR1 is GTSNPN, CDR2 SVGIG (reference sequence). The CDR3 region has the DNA TGTGCCTGGAGTGTCGACTCAGGCTCCTATGGCTACACCTTC. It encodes CAWSVDSGSYGYTF.